A single sample gave rise to the 10 T cell receptor beta chains below, sequenced in a study of shared clonotypes between healthy human individuals. Sequencing was performed with immunoSEQ multiplex PCR; in TCRdb, only in-frame clones are kept and a portion is missing. Among millions of clones, 90% to 95% were seen once, and the ten largest hold roughly 1.8%. CD45RO-negative cells were positively selected for CCR7, leaving out terminally differentiated effector memory CD45RA+ cells. Material: naive CD8+ T cells from PBMCs. Receptor source: a man in his late teens or twenties in good health. Some clones in this sample may be carry-over from other donors' samples.

The chain recombines TRBV7-9 with TRBJ2-1; D unclear. There are 13 residues in the CDR3. Per the germline V gene, CDR1 is SEHNR and CDR2 is FQNEAQ (reference sequence). With 6 bases removed from V and 7 bases from J, the gap between germline ends came to 13 bases. CDR3 protein: CASRRPFPNEQFF. Written as DNA, the CDR3 is TGTGCCAGCAGGCGGCCCTTCCCGAATGAGCAGTTCTTC. The full variable domain, in which reference TRBV7-9 and TRBJ2-1 provide the parts outside the CDR3, is DTGVSQNPRHKITKRGQNVTFRCDPISEHNRLYWYRQTLGQGPEFLTYFQNEAQLEKSRLLSDRFSAERPKGSFSTLEIQRTEQGDSAMYLCASRRPFPNEQFFGPGTRLTVL.

The gene calls are TRBV5-1 and TRBJ2-5, with TRBD2 matching 13 bases. After removal of 4 bases from V and 7 bases from J, the junction contained 7 bases not matched to a gene. The CDR3 is 15 amino acids. CDR1 and CDR2 (germline): SGHRS, YFSETQ. The CDR3 DNA sequence: TGCGCCAGCAGCCCAGGACTAGCGGGAGTTGGGACCCAGTACTTC. It specifies CASSPGLAGVGTQYF.

This chain uses TRBV28 with TRBJ1-4; D ambiguous. Looked up from germline, CDR1 is MDHEN and CDR2 is SYDVKM. The CDR3 totals 17 residues. V lost 1 base and J lost 0, with 12 bases in between. The CDR3 loop reads CASSLSPHFSTNEKLFF. CDR3 DNA: TGTGCCAGCAGTTTATCCCCACATTTTTCAACTAATGAAAAACTGTTTTTT.

The chain uses TRBV11-2 and TRBJ2-7; 7 positions match TRBD1. The CDR3 spans 15 residues. Per germline, CDR1 SGHAT and CDR2 FQNNGV. Losses at the gene ends were 5 bases for V and 4 bases for J; bases not matched to a gene: 11. In nucleotides, the CDR3 is TGTGCCAGCAGCCAAGAGACAGGGCCGGCGTACGAGCAGTACTTC. Its protein is CASSQETGPAYEQYF.

This chain links TRBV6-6 with TRBJ2-3, with D tentatively TRBD2 (5 bases). Germline V gives CDR1 MNHNY, CDR2 SVGAGI (reference sequence). The germline V and J ends were trimmed by 6 bases and 6 bases, with 13 bases remaining between them. The length of the CDR3 is 13 residues. The CDR3 reads CASRALSGDTQYF. In nucleotides, the CDR3 is TGTGCCAGCAGGGCGTTGTCGGGGGATACGCAGTATTTT.

In this sample, this clone turned up once. The chain is built from TRBV7-8 and TRBJ2-1; no reliable D call. Trimming stripped 5 bases from V and 5 bases from J, with 13 bases between. The CDR3 has 14 amino acids. In germline, CDR1 is SGHVS, CDR2 FQNEAQ. The CDR3 sequence: CASSPPAAHNEQFF. The CDR3 DNA reads as TGTGCCAGCAGCCCACCGGCAGCCCACAATGAGCAGTTCTTC.

The CDR3 spells CASSPLEVQGTGELFF. For the CDR3, the DNA is TGTGCCAGCAGCCCCTTGGAGGTTCAGGGGACCGGGGAGCTGTTTTTT. The J gene is TRBJ2-2, the V gene TRBV5-4, with a weak D call TRBD1 (6 bases). CDR1 is SGHNT, CDR2 YYREEE, per germline (reference sequence). The CDR3 totals 16 residues. The V and J ends lost 4 bases and 5 bases respectively, with 18 bases between them.

This clone was seen only once. The DNA of the CDR3 is TGTGCCAGCAGTATGTCGATAGGGATGATTCGTCTCGAGCAGTACTTC. It is translated as CASSMSIGMIRLEQYF. This rearrangement joins TRBV27 to TRBJ2-7, with D unresolved. V was shortened by 5 bases and J by 6 bases, with 23 bases between the two germline ends. Germline CDR1 is MNHEY and CDR2 is SMNVEV (reference sequence). The CDR3 loop spans 16 amino acids.

The chain is built from TRBV7-2 and TRBJ2-1, with 13 nucleotides matching TRBD2. Unmatched junction bases numbered 11, after V lost 5 bases and J lost 7 bases. Looked up from germline, CDR1 is SGHTA and CDR2 is FQGNSA. This CDR3 region has 17 residues. CDR3 coding DNA: TGTGCCAGCAGCGGCTGGACTAGCGGGAGAGTAAATAATGAGCAGTTCTTC. Translation: CASSGWTSGRVNNEQFF.

This sequence joins TRBV7-2 and TRBJ1-2; the match to TRBD1 covers 10 bases. V was pared by 0 bases and J by 8 bases, with 9 bases of the junction left unmatched. The CDR3 length is 16 residues. Germline values: CDR1 SGHTA, CDR2 FQGNSA. CDR3 DNA sequence: TGTGCCAGCAGCTTAGCGCGAAGACAGGGGGCGAGCGGCTACACCTTC. This gives the protein CASSLARRQGASGYTF.